This section outlines one TCR beta chain sequence together with its context. Using its own MiXCR run on the RT-PCR reads, TCRdb lists one record per CDR3 protein. The sample lists roughly 620,000 distinct CDR3 sequences, approximately 10% occurring once. The sample comes from a study of response to subunit inactivated influenza vaccine. These same records also appear under a second study, on T cells expressing NK-cell markers. That work adds: The authors generated TCR beta cDNA through 5'RACE template switching with UMIs. The TCR beta repertoires were obtained from sorted CD3+CD56+NKG2C+, CD3+CD56+NKG2C- and CD3+CD56-NKG2C+ T cells. The eight sequenced donors comprised seven who were HCMV-seropositive and one who was seronegative. NKG2C+ dominant clonotypes from over 5 donors made up roughly 1.0-7.0% of CD8+ T cells.

Material: PBMCs from blood, obtained on the day of vaccination. This clonotype originated in a man aged 50-60 years who received an inactivated influenza vaccine.

This CDR3 reads CASSYFAYGENAYEQYF. DNA of the CDR3: TGTGCCAGCAGTTACTTTGCCTACGGGGAGAACGCCTACGAGCAGTACTTC. V is TRBV6-5 and J is TRBJ2-7; possibly TRBD2 for D (5 bases). The CDR3 extends over 17 amino acids. Germline CDR1 and CDR2: MNHEY and SVGAGI. V lost 1 base, J lost 2 bases, and 18 bases lay in between.